The 25 T cell receptor beta chains in this list originate from one sample, sequenced in a study of control samples from healthy donors and cancer patients. Only in-frame clones appear in the TCRdb table, and some are missing; sequencing was by immunoSEQ multiplex PCR. The table has 150,000 or so clones, roughly 93% seen once. Sequencing was performed on blood. The source of these receptors is a man younger than 30 in good health.

This chain links TRBV6-2 or TRBV6-3 with TRBJ2-5; possibly TRBD1 or TRBD2 for D (7 bases each). Trimming left V 0 bases short and J 2 bases short, with 16 bases between. The germline gives CDR1 MNHEY, CDR2 SVGEGT. The CDR3 has 17 residues. The CDR3 DNA reads as TGTGCCAGCAGTTACTCGGGCAGGGGGGGAAGGCAAGAGACCCAGTACTTC. As protein: CASSYSGRGGRQETQYF.

The chain couples TRBV7-2 to TRBJ1-2, with 11 nucleotides matching TRBD1. The CDR3 loop spans 13 amino acids. The trim removed 8 bases at V and 4 bases at J, leaving 3 bases unmatched. Germline V lookup: CDR1 SGHTA, CDR2 FQGNSA. In nucleotides, the CDR3 is TGTGCCAGCCGGACAGGGGGCCCCTATGGCTACACCTTC. As protein: CASRTGGPYGYTF.

V gene TRBV19 combines with J gene TRBJ2-2, with 9 bases matching TRBD1. V lost 3 bases to trimming and J lost 5 bases; unmatched junction nucleotides: 16. CDR3 length: 19 residues. CDR1 and CDR2 (germline): LNHDA, SQIVND (reference sequence). The CDR3 DNA follows: TGTGCCAGTAGTATGGGAAGTTATCTGGGACAGGGTCGTACCGGGGAGCTGTTTTTT. Protein product: CASSMGSYLGQGRTGELFF.

This clone was found once. This chain joins TRBV7-9 and TRBJ1-1; D gene uncertain. This CDR3 has 13 residues. The germline V gene has CDR1 SEHNR and CDR2 FQNEAQ (reference sequence). V was pared by 8 bases and J by 0 bases, with 10 bases between. The DNA of the CDR3 is TGTGCCAGCCGCAGGACTATGAACACTGAAGCTTTCTTT. Translated: CASRRTMNTEAFF.

This clone came up many times. The chain joins TRBV6-6 to TRBJ1-5, with a possible D match to TRBD1 (5 bases). CDR3 length: 14 residues. The germline CDR1 and CDR2 sequences are MNHNY and SVGAGI (reference sequence). Trimming cost V 2 bases and J 7 bases, with 12 bases left between them. CDR3 loop: CASSYGAGPQPQHF. In nucleotides, the CDR3 is TGTGCCAGCAGTTACGGGGCAGGGCCGCAGCCCCAGCATTTT.

CDR3 protein: CASSLAMGREWDGYTF. In DNA, the CDR3 is TGTGCCAGCAGCTTAGCCATGGGCAGGGAATGGGATGGCTACACCTTC. This chain links TRBV7-9 with TRBJ1-2; D might be TRBD1 (5 bases). This CDR3 region has 16 residues. V was pared by 0 bases and J by 6 bases, with 17 bases between. Germline CDR1 reads SEHNR; CDR2 reads FQNEAQ (reference sequence). Combining the CDR3 with reference TRBV7-9 and TRBJ1-2 gives the whole variable domain DTGVSQNPRHKITKRGQNVTFRCDPISEHNRLYWYRQTLGQGPEFLTYFQNEAQLEKSRLLSDRFSAERPKGSFSTLEIQRTEQGDSAMYLCASSLAMGREWDGYTFGSGTRLTVV.

This chain joins TRBV9 and TRBJ2-1; the D call may be TRBD1 or TRBD2 (6 bases each). CDR3 length equals 15 residues. V was shortened by 4 bases and J by 8 bases, with 19 bases between the two germline ends. CDR1 is SGDLS and CDR2 is YYNGEE in the germline V gene. In DNA form, the CDR3 reads TGTGCCAGCAGCCGAGGGGGACTCCCCTCCGATGAGCAGTTCTTC. Translation: CASSRGGLPSDEQFF.

The chain recombines TRBV7-9 with TRBJ1-1, with 8 bases aligning to TRBD1. J lost 3 bases, V lost 5 bases, and 5 bases had no gene match. Germline CDR1 reads SEHNR; CDR2 reads FQNEAQ (reference sequence). CDR3 length equals 14 residues. The CDR3 nucleotides read TGTGCCAGCAGCCCGGACAGGGCGGACACTGAAGCTTTCTTT. Its translation is CASSPDRADTEAFF.

J is TRBJ2-7 and V is TRBV5-4, with 8 bases that match TRBD2. The ends lost 1 base at V and 2 bases at J; junction bases unmatched: 2. CDR1 and CDR2 from the germline V gene are SGHNT and YYREEE (reference sequence). CDR3 length: 14 amino acids. CDR3 nucleotides: TGTGCCAGCAGCTTGCAGCGGGAGCCCTACGAGCAGTACTTC. It yields the protein CASSLQREPYEQYF.

The CDR3 is CATWDRGYEQYF. As DNA, the CDR3 is TGTGCCACCTGGGACAGAGGGTACGAGCAGTACTTC. The chain combines TRBV6-6 with TRBJ2-7; 7 bases map to TRBD1. In germline, CDR1 is MNHNY, CDR2 SVGAGI (reference sequence). The CDR3 length is 12 residues. V shed 10 bases and J 4 bases; nucleotides not matched to a gene: 7.

The V call is TRBV6-6, the J call TRBJ2-1, with TRBD1 matching 7 bases. The CDR3 contains 13 residues. The germline V gene has CDR1 MNHNY and CDR2 SVGAGI (reference sequence). After removal of 5 bases from V and 9 bases from J, the junction contained 7 bases not matched to a gene. The CDR3 sequence: CASSRDSKIEQFF. The CDR3 DNA follows: TGTGCCAGCAGTCGGGACAGTAAAATTGAGCAGTTCTTC.

This clone was detected only once. The chain has TRBV11-3 and TRBJ1-1, with unresolved D. The CDR3 spans 11 residues. Trimming cost V 4 bases and J 3 bases, with 3 bases left between them. CDR1 and CDR2 (germline): SGHNT, YENEEA. This CDR3 is CASSSHTEAFF. The DNA of the CDR3 is TGTGCCAGCAGCTCCCACACTGAAGCTTTCTTT.

V gene TRBV6-2 or TRBV6-3 combines with J gene TRBJ2-5, with D tentatively TRBD2 (6 bases). Looked up from germline, CDR1 is MNHEY and CDR2 is SVGEGT. The CDR3 runs to 15 residues. V was shortened by 0 bases and J by 2 bases, with 10 bases between the two germline ends. In DNA form, the CDR3 reads TGTGCCAGCAGTTACTCGACGACTAGTCAAGAGACCCAGTACTTC. Translating gives CASSYSTTSQETQYF.

The chain uses TRBV5-1 and TRBJ2-7, with D possibly being TRBD2 (5 bases). V lost 3 bases and J 3 bases, leaving 10 bases between the germline ends. Germline CDR1 and CDR2: SGHRS and YFSETQ. CDR3 size: 13 residues. CDR3: CASSSSGNYEQYF. CDR3 coding DNA: TGCGCCAGCAGCTCCTCGGGAAACTACGAGCAGTACTTC. Together with reference TRBV5-1 and TRBJ2-7, the CDR3 gives the full variable domain: KAGVTQTPRYLIKTRGQQVTLSCSPISGHRSVSWYQQTPGQGLQFLFEYFSETQRNKGNFPGRFSGRQFSNSRSEMNVSTLELGDSALYLCASSSSGNYEQYFGPGTRLTVT.

The chain uses TRBV4-3 and TRBJ1-2; tentative D call: TRBD1 (6 bases). Germline V gives CDR1 LGHNA, CDR2 YSLEER. The CDR3 is 14 residues long. V was clipped by 1 base and J by 7 bases, with 13 bases between them. The CDR3 here is CASSQGSQGSGYTF. In nucleotides, the CDR3 is TGCGCCAGCAGCCAAGGGTCCCAGGGGAGTGGCTACACCTTC.

This chain uses TRBV20-1 with TRBJ1-1, with D tentatively TRBD1 (5 bases). Trimming left V 3 bases short and J 4 bases short, with 9 bases between. The CDR3 is 12 residues long. The germline V gene has CDR1 DFQATT and CDR2 SNEGSKA (reference sequence). The CDR3 region has the DNA TGCAGTGCTAGTAGACAGTTCACTGAAGCTTTCTTT. Its translation: CSASRQFTEAFF.

The chain recombines TRBV2 with TRBJ2-3; TRBD2 might be the D (7 bases). V lost 1 base and J 3 bases, leaving 11 bases between the germline ends. The CDR3 extends over 15 amino acids. CDR1 and CDR2 (germline): SNHLY, FYNNEI. The CDR3 bases are TGTGCCAGCAGTGAAGGGGGGGGGCAGACAGATACGCAGTATTTT. Translation gives CASSEGGGQTDTQYF.

The chain's CDR3 is CASSIEVDYSNQPQHF. CDR3 nucleotides: TGTGCCAGTAGTATAGAGGTCGACTATAGCAATCAGCCCCAGCATTTT. The gene calls are TRBV19 and TRBJ1-5; D is ambiguous. Germline V gene sequence: CDR1 LNHDA, CDR2 SQIVND (reference sequence). Trimming removed 0 bases at V and 0 bases at J, with 9 bases between. The length of the CDR3 is 16 residues.

This chain joins TRBV6-1 and TRBJ2-3; no firm D call. V was pared by 3 bases and J by 0 bases, with 7 bases between. This CDR3 is 14 amino acids long. CDR1 is MNHNS and CDR2 is SASEGT in the germline V gene. The CDR3 loop is CASSDMYSTDTQYF. Written as DNA, the CDR3 is TGTGCCAGCAGTGATATGTACAGCACAGATACGCAGTATTTT.

The V gene is TRBV7-6, the J gene TRBJ2-5, with D possibly being TRBD1 or TRBD2 (5 bases each). Germline V gene lookup returns CDR1 SGHVS and CDR2 FNYEAQ. This CDR3 is 17 amino acids long. V was cut by 0 bases and J by 5 bases, with 19 bases left in between. The CDR3 bases are TGTGCCAGCAGCTTAGCCCGCTCGGGACGGTGGGAGGAGACCCAGTACTTC. Its protein product is CASSLARSGRWEETQYF. The full variable domain, its missing parts supplied by reference TRBV7-6 and TRBJ2-5, is GAGVSQSPRYKVTKRGQDVALRCDPISGHVSLYWYRQALGQGPEFLTYFNYEAQQDKSGLPNDRFSAERPEGSISTLTIQRTEQRDSAMYRCASSLARSGRWEETQYFGPGTRLLVL.

The chain has TRBV28 and TRBJ2-4, with TRBD1 identical over 8 bases. The length of the CDR3 is 16 residues. In germline, CDR1 is MDHEN, CDR2 SYDVKM. V trimming: 6 bases; J trimming: 2 bases; junction bases outside the gene matches: 9. CDR3 amino acids: CASSRRQGFPKNIQYF. CDR3 DNA sequence: TGTGCCAGCAGCCGACGACAGGGGTTTCCCAAAAACATTCAGTACTTC.

The chain employs TRBV11-2 and TRBJ1-1; possibly TRBD1 for D (6 bases). The CDR3 consists of 11 residues. Germline V gene sequence: CDR1 SGHAT, CDR2 FQNNGV. V shed 6 bases and J shed 7 bases, with 9 bases lying between them. CDR3 amino acids: CASRGGGEAFF. The CDR3 DNA reads as TGTGCCAGCAGGGGAGGGGGTGAAGCTTTCTTT.

CDR3 region: CASRLWGNTEAFF. CDR3 DNA: TGTGCCAGTCGACTTTGGGGCAACACTGAAGCTTTCTTT. The gene calls are TRBV28 and TRBJ1-1, with a possible D match to TRBD1 (5 bases). V dropped 9 bases and J dropped 2 bases, with 13 bases sitting between them. The CDR3 has 13 amino acids. Germline V gives CDR1 MDHEN, CDR2 SYDVKM.

The chain links TRBV19 to TRBJ2-2; 7 bases align to TRBD1. Germline CDR1 and CDR2: LNHDA and SQIVND (reference sequence). J gave up 5 bases and V 7 bases, and 13 bases lay outside the gene matches. The CDR3 runs to 16 residues. Here the CDR3 DNA reads TGTGCCAGTACCCTGACGACAGGGTTGGGAACCGGGGAGCTGTTTTTT. It yields the protein CASTLTTGLGTGELFF.

V usage is TRBV27 and J usage is TRBJ2-1; a possible D gene is TRBD2 (5 bases). V was shortened by 2 bases and J by 0 bases, with 5 bases between the two germline ends. Germline V gives CDR1 MNHEY, CDR2 SMNVEV (reference sequence). The CDR3 contains 14 residues. Here the CDR3 DNA reads TGTGCCAGCAGTTTAGGAGGCTCCTACAATGAGCAGTTCTTC. Translation gives CASSLGGSYNEQFF.